A selection of T cell receptor beta chains follows, all from one sample in a study of regulatory T cells in long-lasting Graves disease. One entry per CDR3 protein, called by TCRdb with MiXCR from the multiplex PCR reads. The sample lists some 420,000 distinct CDR3 sequences, 22% seen once, with over 10% in the top ten. The sequencing here drew on peripheral blood mononuclear cells (PBMCs), taken when the disease was refractory, from a patient treated with antithyroid drugs. These TCRs come from a female donor with Graves disease. Each CDR3 is given with its conserved first and last residue. Fields, in order: V gene, D gene, J gene, clone size, CDR3 protein, CDR3 DNA. D genes are given only for firm matches. The size entry is marked missing in some rows and otherwise reads once, few, many or a size class.

TRBV5-1	-	TRBJ2-5	-	CASSLGQQSQETQYF	TGCGCCAGCAGCTTGGGGCAGCAGTCGCAAGAGACCCAGTACTTC
TRBV6-2/TRBV6-3	-	TRBJ2-5	few	CASSYFQLETQYF	TGTGCCAGCAGTTACTTCCAGCTAGAGACCCAGTACTTC
TRBV6-1	-	TRBJ1-2	many	CASRKDTAGFGTF	TGTGCCAGCAGAAAGGACACGGCTGGGTTCGGCACCTTC
TRBV11-2	-	TRBJ2-5	many	CASSPESGTVGETQYF	TGTGCCAGCAGCCCCGAGAGCGGGACAGTGGGAGAGACCCAGTACTTC
TRBV28	-	TRBJ1-1	many	CASSFPYLGGAFF	TGTGCCAGCAGTTTCCCTTACTTAGGAGGAGCTTTCTTT
TRBV28	-	TRBJ1-2	many	CASNNPQNYGYTF	TGTGCCAGCAACAATCCCCAGAACTATGGCTACACCTTC
TRBV6-1	-	TRBJ1-2	many	CASSPSDSYGYTF	TGTGCCAGCAGTCCTTCGGACAGCTATGGCTACACCTTC
TRBV30	-	TRBJ1-1	-	CAWGDGANTEAFF	TGTGCCTGGGGGGACGGAGCTAACACTGAAGCTTTCTTT
TRBV12-3/TRBV12-4	-	TRBJ1-5	many	CASSRDGMNQPQHF	TGTGCCAGCAGTCGGGACGGTATGAATCAGCCCCAGCATTTT
TRBV7-9	-	TRBJ2-7	few	CASSSIGDSQYF	TGTGCCAGCAGCTCAATCGGGGACTCCCAGTACTTC
TRBV7-3	TRBD2	TRBJ2-2	few	CASSFSGRFNGELFF	TGTGCCAGCAGCTTCAGCGGGAGGTTTAACGGGGAGCTGTTTTTT
TRBV30	TRBD1	TRBJ2-5	few	CAWSTGGAGETQYF	TGTGCCTGGAGCACAGGGGGCGCCGGGGAGACCCAGTACTTC
TRBV6-1	-	TRBJ1-6	few	CASRGTATLVSLHF	TGTGCCAGCAGGGGGACTGCCACCCTTGTTTCCCTCCACTTT
TRBV28	-	TRBJ1-2	many	CASSGSEYGYTF	TGTGCCAGCAGTGGGTCGGAGTATGGCTACACCTTC
TRBV18	-	TRBJ1-4	-	CASSLLDLAANEKLFF	TGTGCCAGCTCACTTCTTGACCTAGCGGCTAATGAAAAACTGTTTTTT
TRBV7-2	TRBD1	TRBJ1-6	many	CASSLQGANNSPLHF	TGTGCCAGCAGCTTGCAGGGGGCGAATAATTCACCCCTCCACTTT
TRBV28	TRBD1	TRBJ2-4	many	CASRTTGASKNIQYF	TGTGCCAGCAGGACGACAGGGGCCAGCAAAAACATTCAGTACTTC
TRBV13	TRBD1	TRBJ2-5	-	CASSLDQPGQKETQYF	TGTGCCAGCAGCTTAGACCAACCGGGACAGAAAGAGACCCAGTACTTC
TRBV12-3/TRBV12-4	TRBD1	TRBJ1-2	many	CASSLGRDRSNYGYTF	TGTGCCAGCAGTCTAGGTCGGGACAGGTCTAACTATGGCTACACCTTC
TRBV6-1	-	TRBJ1-2	-	CASSPGLQGHGYTF	TGTGCCAGCAGTCCCGGACTTCAAGGACATGGCTACACCTTC
TRBV28	-	TRBJ1-1	many	CASSPPRPGWEAFF	TGTGCCAGCAGTCCGCCCCGGCCGGGGTGGGAAGCTTTCTTT
TRBV15	-	TRBJ1-1	few	CATSRERVLKEAFF	TGTGCCACCAGCAGAGAAAGGGTACTCAAGGAAGCTTTCTTT
TRBV6-5	TRBD1	TRBJ1-6	few	CASSYSEGAGNSPLHF	TGTGCCAGCAGTTACTCCGAGGGGGCGGGAAATTCACCCCTCCACTTT
TRBV20-1	TRBD1	TRBJ2-7	few	CSASEQGIYEQYF	TGCAGTGCTAGTGAACAGGGGATATACGAGCAGTACTTC
TRBV6-5	TRBD1	TRBJ2-7	-	CASSYGTGQHYEQYF	TGTGCCAGCAGTTACGGAACGGGACAGCACTACGAGCAGTACTTC
TRBV29-1	TRBD1	TRBJ1-2	many	CSVWTGDYGYTF	TGCAGCGTCTGGACAGGGGACTATGGCTACACCTTC
TRBV19	-	TRBJ1-2	-	CASTPWAGDNYGYTF	TGTGCCAGTACCCCGTGGGCAGGAGATAACTATGGCTACACCTTC
TRBV6-2/TRBV6-3	TRBD1	TRBJ1-6	many	CASSYSGTAHSPLHF	TGTGCCAGCAGTTACTCCGGGACAGCGCATTCACCCCTCCACTTT
TRBV7-9	-	TRBJ2-5	-	CASSFTVETQYF	TGTGCCAGCAGCTTCACAGTAGAGACCCAGTACTTC
TRBV11-3	-	TRBJ2-7	many	CASSSRFNGTRSSYEQYF	TGTGCCAGCAGCTCGCGCTTTAACGGGACACGGAGCTCCTACGAGCAGTACTTC
TRBV7-2	-	TRBJ2-3	-	CASSLYLRQDTQYF	TGTGCCAGCAGCTTATACCTGAGGCAAGATACGCAGTATTTT
TRBV20-1	TRBD2	TRBJ2-1	-	CSARGRGGNEQFF	TGCAGTGCTAGAGGCCGGGGGGGGAATGAGCAGTTCTTC
TRBV4-1	TRBD1	TRBJ1-3	few	CASSHASGTGVGNTIYF	TGCGCCAGCAGCCATGCATCCGGGACAGGGGTGGGAAACACCATATATTTT
TRBV28	-	TRBJ2-2	many	CASIRTQNTGELFF	TGTGCCAGCATCAGGACACAGAACACCGGGGAGCTGTTTTTT
TRBV27	-	TRBJ1-3	many	CASSLPAVYSGNTIYF	TGTGCCAGCAGTTTGCCCGCTGTCTACTCTGGAAACACCATATATTTT
TRBV20-1	-	TRBJ2-7	-	CSARHDTPGLPPAEQYF	TGCAGTGCTAGACACGACACCCCGGGACTCCCCCCAGCCGAGCAGTACTTC
TRBV6-1	-	TRBJ2-4	many	CASRQDRWSPKNIQYF	TGTGCCAGCAGGCAAGACAGGTGGTCTCCCAAAAACATTCAGTACTTC
TRBV19	TRBD1	TRBJ2-2	few	CASKPGQGIAGELFF	TGTGCCAGTAAGCCGGGACAGGGCATTGCCGGGGAGCTGTTTTTT
TRBV6-1	-	TRBJ2-2	few	CASSLRDAGTGELFF	TGTGCCAGCAGCCTCCGGGACGCGGGCACCGGGGAGCTGTTTTTT
TRBV6-2/TRBV6-3	-	TRBJ1-2	few	CASARTVSNYGYTF	TGTGCCAGCGCACGGACGGTTTCTAACTATGGCTACACCTTC
TRBV19	TRBD1	TRBJ1-4	-	CASSPLNRGGLEKLFF	TGTGCCAGTAGCCCCCTCAACAGGGGAGGACTAGAAAAACTGTTTTTT
TRBV18	-	TRBJ1-2	few	CASSLPSSNYGYTF	TGTGCCAGCTCACTTCCAAGCTCTAACTATGGCTACACCTTC
TRBV30	TRBD1	TRBJ2-2	-	CAWSVGTGNTGELFF	TGTGCCTGGAGTGTGGGGACAGGGAACACCGGGGAGCTGTTTTTT
TRBV28	-	TRBJ1-1	many	CASSLDLSTEAFF	TGTGCCAGCAGTTTAGATTTGAGCACTGAAGCTTTCTTT
TRBV12-3/TRBV12-4	-	TRBJ1-5	many	CASSFSRGVSQHF	TGTGCCAGCAGTTTCTCACGGGGTGTGTCCCAGCATTTT
TRBV28	TRBD1	TRBJ1-4	many	CASSSGTGLGGNEKLFF	TGTGCCAGCAGCTCCGGGACAGGGTTGGGCGGTAATGAAAAACTGTTTTTT
TRBV11-2	-	TRBJ1-3	-	CASSSFRASSGNTIYF	TGTGCCAGCAGCTCATTCAGAGCGTCCTCTGGAAACACCATATATTTT
TRBV5-5	-	TRBJ1-2	-	CASSLVSTEPLTF	TGTGCCAGCAGCTTGGTGTCGACAGAACCCCTCACCTTC
TRBV7-3	-	TRBJ2-5	many	CASSLNGGAGGETQYF	TGTGCCAGCAGCTTAAACGGAGGCGCAGGCGGAGAGACCCAGTACTTC